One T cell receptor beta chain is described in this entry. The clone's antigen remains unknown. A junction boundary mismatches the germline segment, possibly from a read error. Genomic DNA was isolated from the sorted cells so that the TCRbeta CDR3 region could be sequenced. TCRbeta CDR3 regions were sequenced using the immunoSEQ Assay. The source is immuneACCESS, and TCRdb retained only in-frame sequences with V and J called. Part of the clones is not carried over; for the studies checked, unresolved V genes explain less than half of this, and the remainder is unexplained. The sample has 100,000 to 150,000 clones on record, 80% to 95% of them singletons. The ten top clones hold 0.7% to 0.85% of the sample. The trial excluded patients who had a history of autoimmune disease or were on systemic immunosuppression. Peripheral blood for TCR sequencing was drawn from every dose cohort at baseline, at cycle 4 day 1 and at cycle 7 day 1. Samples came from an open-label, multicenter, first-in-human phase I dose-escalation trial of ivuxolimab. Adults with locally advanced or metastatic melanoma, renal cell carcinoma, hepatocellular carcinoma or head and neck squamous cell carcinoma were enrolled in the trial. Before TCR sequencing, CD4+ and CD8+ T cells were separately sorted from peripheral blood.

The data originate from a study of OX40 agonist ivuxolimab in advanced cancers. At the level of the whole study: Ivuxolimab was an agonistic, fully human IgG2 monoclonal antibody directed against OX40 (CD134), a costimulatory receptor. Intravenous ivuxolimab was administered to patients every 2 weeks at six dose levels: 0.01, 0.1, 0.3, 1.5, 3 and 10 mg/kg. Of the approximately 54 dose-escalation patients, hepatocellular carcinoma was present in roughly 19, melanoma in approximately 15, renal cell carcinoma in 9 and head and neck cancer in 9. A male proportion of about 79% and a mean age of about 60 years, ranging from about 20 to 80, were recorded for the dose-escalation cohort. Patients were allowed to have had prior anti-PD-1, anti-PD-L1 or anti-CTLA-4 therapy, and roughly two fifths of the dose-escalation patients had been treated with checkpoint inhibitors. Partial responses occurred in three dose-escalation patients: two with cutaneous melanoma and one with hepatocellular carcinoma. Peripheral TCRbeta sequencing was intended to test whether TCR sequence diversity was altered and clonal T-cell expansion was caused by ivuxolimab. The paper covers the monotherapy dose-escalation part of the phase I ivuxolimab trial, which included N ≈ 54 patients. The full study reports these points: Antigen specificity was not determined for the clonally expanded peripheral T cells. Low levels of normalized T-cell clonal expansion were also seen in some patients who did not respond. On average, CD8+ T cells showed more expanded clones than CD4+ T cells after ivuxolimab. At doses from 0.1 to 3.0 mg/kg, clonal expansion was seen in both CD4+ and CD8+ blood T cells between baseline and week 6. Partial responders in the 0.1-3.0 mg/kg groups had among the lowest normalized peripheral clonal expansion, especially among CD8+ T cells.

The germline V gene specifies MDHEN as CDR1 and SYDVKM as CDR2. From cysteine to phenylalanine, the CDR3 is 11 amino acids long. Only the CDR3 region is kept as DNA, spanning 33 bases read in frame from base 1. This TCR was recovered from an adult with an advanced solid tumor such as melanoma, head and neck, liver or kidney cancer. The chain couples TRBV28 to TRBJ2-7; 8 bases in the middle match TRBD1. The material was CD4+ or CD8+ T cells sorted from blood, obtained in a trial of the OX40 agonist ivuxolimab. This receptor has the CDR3 CASSSQGVGRF. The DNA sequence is TGTGCCAGCAGTTCACAGGGGGTGGGCCGATTC.